This TCR beta chain was profiled in a study of T cells after yellow fever vaccination. The CDR3 totals 15 residues. Germline V gene data show CDR1 as MGHRA and CDR2 as YSYEKL. The V end was cut by 1 base, the J end by 4 bases, with 11 bases between. A universal primer site and UMIs were added as TCR cDNA was made by 5'RACE template switching. MiXCR, run by TCRdb on the 5' RACE reads, gives a single entry per CDR3 protein. The table includes about 340,000 distinct CDR3 sequences, around 4.1% detected once. The source material was PBMCs, sampled 5 days after the yellow fever booster vaccination. This sequence was found in a young man who received the YFV17D yellow fever vaccine. The chain joins TRBV4-1 to TRBJ2-1, with D maybe TRBD2 (7 bases). DNA of the CDR3: TGCGCCAGCAGCCAAGGGGCGGGGGCGTACAATGAGCAGTTCTTC. This codes for CASSQGAGAYNEQFF.